These T cell receptor beta chains were read from a single sample in a study of molecular identifiers for immune sequencing clone quantification. Via MiXCR, TCRdb re-called the PCR reads, giving one row per CDR3 protein. In the table there are roughly 320,000 distinct CDR3 sequences, roughly a fifth of which are singletons. The source material was naive CD8+ T cells from blood, with Jurkat cell RNA spiked in. The receptor set was obtained from a human donor in good health. Some libraries in this study had Jurkat cell RNA spiked in. Both conserved end residues are part of each CDR3. The order of the fields is V gene, J gene, CDR3 protein.

v_gene: TRBV21-1; j_gene: TRBJ1-2; CDR3aa: CASSNLLTYGYTF
v_gene: TRBV24-1; j_gene: TRBJ2-2; CDR3aa: CATSDRGQGYTGELFF
v_gene: TRBV5-5; j_gene: TRBJ1-1; CDR3aa: CASTLYRDTEAFF
v_gene: TRBV20-1; j_gene: TRBJ1-1; CDR3aa: CSARVRSEAFF
v_gene: TRBV5-5; j_gene: TRBJ1-1; CDR3aa: CASSLVWTGNTEAFF
v_gene: TRBV27; j_gene: TRBJ2-7; CDR3aa: CASSATGGGGYEQYF
v_gene: TRBV5-8; j_gene: TRBJ1-5; CDR3aa: CASSLGTVGVTQPQHF
v_gene: TRBV29-1; j_gene: TRBJ2-7; CDR3aa: CSVEERWGYEQYF
v_gene: TRBV28; j_gene: TRBJ2-5; CDR3aa: CASRRAGGGETQYF
v_gene: TRBV6-6; j_gene: TRBJ2-7; CDR3aa: CASSSGTSDEQYF
v_gene: TRBV7-2; j_gene: TRBJ2-7; CDR3aa: CASSLDTPIYEQYF
v_gene: TRBV12-3/TRBV12-4; j_gene: TRBJ1-5; CDR3aa: CASSLSSVGRQPQHF
v_gene: TRBV7-6; j_gene: TRBJ2-7; CDR3aa: CASSSPGQGTPEQYF
v_gene: TRBV9; j_gene: TRBJ1-1; CDR3aa: CASSGGDRKAFF
v_gene: TRBV28; j_gene: TRBJ2-7; CDR3aa: CASSPPEAYEQYF
v_gene: TRBV19; j_gene: TRBJ2-5; CDR3aa: CASSIASGGLVTQYF
v_gene: TRBV30; j_gene: TRBJ2-1; CDR3aa: CAWNSDSSYNEQFF
v_gene: TRBV12-2; j_gene: TRBJ2-6; CDR3aa: CASRLKFSSGGASGANVLTF
v_gene: TRBV13; j_gene: TRBJ2-7; CDR3aa: CASSLGAGGGYEQYF
v_gene: TRBV20-1; j_gene: TRBJ2-2; CDR3aa: CSATIAGGYTGELFF
v_gene: TRBV27; j_gene: TRBJ1-1; CDR3aa: CASGRDRNTEAFF
v_gene: TRBV7-2; j_gene: TRBJ1-4; CDR3aa: CASSSRDSLREKLFF
v_gene: TRBV12-3/TRBV12-4; j_gene: TRBJ2-5; CDR3aa: CASSFSGESWKETQYF
v_gene: TRBV12-3/TRBV12-4; j_gene: TRBJ1-3; CDR3aa: CASSLQGPGNTIYF
v_gene: TRBV27; j_gene: TRBJ2-5; CDR3aa: CASSLATSGLSGETQYF
v_gene: TRBV7-9; j_gene: TRBJ1-1; CDR3aa: CASSSTVMNTEAFF
v_gene: TRBV29-1; j_gene: TRBJ1-3; CDR3aa: CSVVSYGNTIYF
v_gene: TRBV7-9; j_gene: TRBJ2-7; CDR3aa: CASTTAGSSYEQYF
v_gene: TRBV27; j_gene: TRBJ2-3; CDR3aa: CASSIGRDDTQYF
v_gene: TRBV23-1; j_gene: TRBJ2-3; CDR3aa: CASSLFCSGTDTQYF
v_gene: TRBV4-3; j_gene: TRBJ2-3; CDR3aa: CASSQAQRELVDTQYF
v_gene: TRBV28; j_gene: TRBJ2-7; CDR3aa: CATAIGATYGQYF
v_gene: TRBV2; j_gene: TRBJ2-7; CDR3aa: CASHGEGYEQYF
v_gene: TRBV11-2; j_gene: TRBJ1-4; CDR3aa: CASSFFPNEKLFF
v_gene: TRBV9; j_gene: TRBJ1-1; CDR3aa: CASSPSGRGDTEAFF
v_gene: TRBV20-1; j_gene: TRBJ1-1; CDR3aa: CSASLRGLNTEAFF
v_gene: TRBV2; j_gene: TRBJ1-5; CDR3aa: CASSGRVTYSNQPQHF
v_gene: TRBV15; j_gene: TRBJ2-3; CDR3aa: CATSRILKQTSRNTDTQYF
v_gene: TRBV6-6; j_gene: TRBJ2-3; CDR3aa: CASRGWTSGGAIDTQYF
v_gene: TRBV27; j_gene: TRBJ2-7; CDR3aa: CASSPSGGSGAEQYF
v_gene: TRBV10-3; j_gene: TRBJ2-3; CDR3aa: CAISEPGDYGVTTDTQYF
v_gene: TRBV5-5; j_gene: TRBJ1-5; CDR3aa: CASSFAGQGSDQPQHF
v_gene: TRBV4-2; j_gene: TRBJ1-1; CDR3aa: CASSQEFGVGTEAFF
v_gene: TRBV4-3; j_gene: TRBJ2-7; CDR3aa: CASSQVLPLPGLAYEQYF
v_gene: TRBV7-9; j_gene: TRBJ1-1; CDR3aa: CASTSNTEAFF
v_gene: TRBV4-2; j_gene: TRBJ1-6; CDR3aa: CASSQPTGTADNSPLHF
v_gene: TRBV29-1; j_gene: TRBJ2-7; CDR3aa: CSVEGGVTYEQYF
v_gene: TRBV4-1; j_gene: TRBJ2-7; CDR3aa: CASSQKGTESSYEQYF
v_gene: TRBV7-2; j_gene: TRBJ2-7; CDR3aa: CASSLGTGKTHEQYF
v_gene: TRBV7-8; j_gene: TRBJ2-3; CDR3aa: CASSLVEGGTDTQYF
v_gene: TRBV19; j_gene: TRBJ1-2; CDR3aa: CASSINTAYGYTF
v_gene: TRBV25-1; j_gene: TRBJ1-6; CDR3aa: CASSEGGRGTWGSPLHF
v_gene: TRBV28; j_gene: TRBJ2-1; CDR3aa: CASSLFFENREGLVNEQFF
v_gene: TRBV6-2/TRBV6-3; j_gene: TRBJ2-1; CDR3aa: CASSSVQSGEQFF